This T cell receptor beta chain was obtained from a study of T cells after yellow fever vaccination. Study-level information: Where fractions had low cell numbers, libraries were prepared from them with the SMART-Seq v4 Ultra Low Input RNA kit. Findings of the study overall: Weaker, the secondary response had a peak occurring faster, on day 5 versus 15. Reappearance after the booster was seen for most primary-vaccination clones, at around 95% CD4 and about 90% CD8.

As regards this clonotype: The target antigen is unknown.

5'RACE template switching added a universal primer site and UMIs to TCR cDNA. MiXCR, run by TCRdb on the 5' RACE reads, gives a single entry per CDR3 protein. Of about 400,000 distinct CDR3 sequences listed, about 6.2% are singletons. Germline V gene data show CDR1 as DFQATT and CDR2 as SNEGSKA (reference sequence). This CDR3 comprises 12 residues. The ends were cut back, 3 bases at V and 8 bases at J, with 8 bases in the middle. The sequencing used PBMCs, collected 5 days after the yellow fever booster vaccination. This sequence originates from a man younger than 40 who received the YFV17D yellow fever vaccine. This chain uses TRBV20-1 with TRBJ1-6, with TRBD1 as a possible D gene (6 bases). The CDR3 coding sequence is TGCAGTGCTAGCGCAGGGGATTCACCCCTCCACTTT. Protein: CSASAGDSPLHF.